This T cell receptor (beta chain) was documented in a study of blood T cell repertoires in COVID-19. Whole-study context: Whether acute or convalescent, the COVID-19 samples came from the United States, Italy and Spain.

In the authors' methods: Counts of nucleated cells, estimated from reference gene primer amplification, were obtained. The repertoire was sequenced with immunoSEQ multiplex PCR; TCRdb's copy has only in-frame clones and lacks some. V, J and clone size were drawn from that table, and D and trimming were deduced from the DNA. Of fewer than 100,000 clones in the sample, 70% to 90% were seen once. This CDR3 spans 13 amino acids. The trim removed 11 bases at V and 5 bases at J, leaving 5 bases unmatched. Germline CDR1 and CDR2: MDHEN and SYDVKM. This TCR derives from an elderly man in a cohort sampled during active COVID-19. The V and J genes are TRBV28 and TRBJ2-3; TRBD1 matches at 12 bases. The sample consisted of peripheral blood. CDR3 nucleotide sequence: TGTGCCGCCGGGACAGGGGGCGAAGATACGCAGTATTTT. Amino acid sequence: CAAGTGGEDTQYF.